This T cell receptor beta chain was documented in a study of blood T cell repertoires in COVID-19. Study-level background: Acute and convalescent COVID-19 samples came from the United States, Italy and Spain. T cells, B-cell-depleted T cells, or PBMCs supplied cDNA or gDNA.

The sample holds one count of this clone. Original processing notes: Cell counts per sample came from amplifying reference gene primers. Assay used: immunoSEQ multiplex PCR; TCRdb lists only in-frame clones, some missing. For V, J and clone size, that table is used; D and trimming come from the DNA. The sample records more than 150,000 clones, around 83% being singletons. Material for sequencing was peripheral blood. The TCR originated in a man aged 18 to 30 with acute or convalescent COVID-19.

The DNA of the CDR3 is TGTGCCAGCAGCTTGGGGGGAGGGGAAGAGACCCAGTACTTC. Translating it yields CASSLGGGEETQYF. The V call is TRBV5-4, the J call TRBJ2-5, with 7 bases aligning to TRBD2. Germline V lookup: CDR1 SGHNT, CDR2 YYREEE (reference sequence). Trimming removed 0 bases from V and 3 bases from J; junction bases left unmatched: 2. The CDR3 consists of 14 residues.